This section outlines one TCR beta chain sequence together with its context. As yet, its antigen is unknown. The naive CD8 subset, CD45RO-negative cells positively selected for CCR7, excluded terminally differentiated effector memory CD45RA+ cells. The sample comes from a study of shared clonotypes between healthy human individuals. The study, taken as a whole, reports: Collection of samples was limited to blood; tissue repertoires likely differ.

The V and J ends lost 4 bases and 3 bases respectively, with 13 bases between them. The CDR3 has 14 amino acids. Germline CDR1 reads MGHDK; CDR2 reads SYGVNS. Clones were sequenced by immunoSEQ multiplex PCR, and TCRdb holds only the in-frame ones, with some missing. The table shows about 680,000 clones, with roughly 94% occurring only once. This chain links TRBV25-1 with TRBJ2-7, with D perhaps matching TRBD1 or TRBD2 (7 bases each). The TCR sequence derives from a young man in good health. Specimen: naive CD8+ T cells sorted from blood. The DNA of the CDR3 is TGTGCCAGCAGTGCCAGGGGGGGCCTCTACGAGCAGTACTTC. It is translated as CASSARGGLYEQYF.